Listed below are T cell receptor beta chains from one sample, sequenced in a study of shared clonotypes between healthy human individuals. Generated by immunoSEQ multiplex PCR, the TCRdb table keeps only in-frame clones and is missing some. Among around 640,000 clones listed, roughly 95% were seen once. Material for sequencing was naive CD8+ T cells sorted from blood. The receptor set was obtained from a woman aged 25-40 years in good health. The conserved cysteine and the conserved F or W are not part of the CDR3 here. The D gene is left open where the match is weak.

j_gene	v_gene	d_gene	CDR3aa
TRBJ2-7	TRBV11-2	-	ASSGASYEQY
TRBJ2-7	TRBV11-2	-	ASSPQTKDSYEQY
TRBJ2-3	TRBV5-6	-	ASSFGTFSDTQY
TRBJ2-5	TRBV27	-	ASSLGETQY
TRBJ2-5	TRBV9	TRBD2	ASSVRPGLAVQETQY
TRBJ2-7	TRBV27	TRBD1	ASSITDRVEQY
TRBJ2-7	TRBV6-1	-	AIDRDSSYEQY
TRBJ2-1	TRBV27	-	ASSFGSNNEQF
TRBJ1-1	TRBV5-4	TRBD1	ASQTGGNTEAF
TRBJ1-1	TRBV12-5	-	ASGLVQGNMNTEAF
TRBJ2-1	TRBV4-1	-	ASSQPNIGEPNNEQF
TRBJ2-5	TRBV6-4	-	ASIRGGSGTQY
TRBJ2-1	TRBV7-4	TRBD2	ASSLVMTSVPYNEQF
TRBJ1-2	TRBV9	TRBD1	ASDRAGYGYT
TRBJ1-1	TRBV18	-	ASSPRAGLSDTEAF
TRBJ2-7	TRBV14	TRBD2	ASSALAGAYEQY
TRBJ2-3	TRBV10-2	-	ASSALTDTQY
TRBJ2-7	TRBV27	-	ASSLEGLKSYEQY
TRBJ2-5	TRBV27	-	ASSLEGEETQY
TRBJ2-1	TRBV7-6	TRBD2	ASSLAPLAANSYNEQF
TRBJ1-4	TRBV27	-	ASSCQGCNEKLF
TRBJ2-7	TRBV28	TRBD1	ASSLGQGSNEQY
TRBJ2-7	TRBV9	-	ASSVEGDSYEQY
TRBJ2-6	TRBV5-6	-	ASSWGLSGANVLT
TRBJ2-1	TRBV30	TRBD2	AWSVGETSGNEQF
TRBJ2-1	TRBV7-9	-	ASSEYEQF
TRBJ2-7	TRBV5-5	-	ASSPPSYEQY
TRBJ2-1	TRBV20-1	-	SADQHNEQF
TRBJ2-7	TRBV19	-	ASSISLVGSYEQY
TRBJ2-7	TRBV4-1	-	ASSHSASTNSYEQY
TRBJ2-1	TRBV6-6	-	ASSGYDGRHNEQF
TRBJ2-2	TRBV5-1	TRBD1	ASSPPRTGAPNTGELF
TRBJ1-5	TRBV28	TRBD1	ASSFRTGYNQPQH
TRBJ2-1	TRBV11-2	TRBD2	ATGREGSYNEQF
TRBJ2-7	TRBV5-8	-	ASSSSYEQY
TRBJ2-4	TRBV7-9	TRBD1	ASSGPGTGAKNIQY
TRBJ2-7	TRBV28	TRBD2	ATQLAGVGEQY
TRBJ1-5	TRBV27	-	ASSFAGAGNQPQH
TRBJ2-7	TRBV6-5	-	ASSYSGNSPDEQY
TRBJ2-2	TRBV5-6	-	ASSFFRGTGELF
TRBJ1-2	TRBV9	-	ASRHRDYGYT
TRBJ2-2	TRBV14	-	ASSQDWAANTGELF
TRBJ2-2	TRBV7-3	TRBD2	ASSLSASGANTGELF
TRBJ2-7	TRBV7-9	TRBD1	ASSKLGTGRLDEQY
TRBJ2-2	TRBV7-9	-	ASPPGGELF
TRBJ1-4	TRBV2	TRBD1	ASSDRTQGLEKLF
TRBJ1-6	TRBV28	-	ASSLGPSGFPLH
TRBJ2-5	TRBV28	-	ASSFGYQETQY
TRBJ2-2	TRBV19	-	ASRLDRLSAGELF
TRBJ2-2	TRBV6-5	TRBD1	ASRTGGYGELF
TRBJ2-7	TRBV5-6	TRBD1	ASSPPGQGGEQY
TRBJ1-1	TRBV7-9	-	ASSSDYTEAF
TRBJ1-4	TRBV27	-	ASSLRTNEKLF
TRBJ1-1	TRBV4-2	-	ASSQSGVTEAF
TRBJ2-5	TRBV2	TRBD2	ATGLAGGVGETQY
-	TRBV19	-	ASSPRGGSYEQY
TRBJ2-1	TRBV7-6	-	ASSLGGVNNEQF
TRBJ2-5	TRBV9	-	ASSVGWGEQETQY
TRBJ2-1	TRBV19	-	ASSIPYNEQF
TRBJ2-7	TRBV6-5	-	ASSSKGPAYEQY